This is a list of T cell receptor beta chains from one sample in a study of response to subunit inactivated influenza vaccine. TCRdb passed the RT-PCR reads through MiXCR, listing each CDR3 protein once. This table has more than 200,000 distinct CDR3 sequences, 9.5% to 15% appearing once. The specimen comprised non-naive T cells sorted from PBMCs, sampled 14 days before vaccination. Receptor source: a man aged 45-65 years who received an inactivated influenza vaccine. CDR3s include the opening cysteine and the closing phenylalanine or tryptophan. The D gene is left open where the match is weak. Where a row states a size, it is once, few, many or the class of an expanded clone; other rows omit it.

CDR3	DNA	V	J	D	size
CSARTGGKDTQYF	TGCAGCGCCCGGACAGGGGGCAAGGATACGCAGTATTTT	TRBV29-1	TRBJ2-3	TRBD1	few
CATSRERRVATDTQYF	TGTGCCACCAGCAGAGAGAGGCGAGTAGCGACAGATACGCAGTATTTT	TRBV15	TRBJ2-3	NA	many
CASSLKRGQGARETQYF	TGTGCCAGCAGTTTAAAGAGGGGACAGGGCGCGCGGGAGACCCAGTACTTC	TRBV28	TRBJ2-5	TRBD1	NA
CANSFGRADTQYF	TGTGCCAACAGCTTTGGCCGGGCGGATACGCAGTATTTT	TRBV7-2	TRBJ2-3	NA	NA
CASSYSMSGDGELFF	TGTGCCAGCAGTTACTCGATGTCAGGGGATGGGGAGCTGTTTTTT	TRBV6-5	TRBJ2-2	NA	NA
CSARDSQRNTGELFF	TGCAGTGCTAGAGATTCCCAGCGGAACACCGGGGAGCTGTTTTTT	TRBV20-1	TRBJ2-2	NA	many
CASSFRQGANEQFF	TGTGCCAGCAGCTTCCGACAGGGGGCCAATGAGCAGTTCTTC	TRBV7-2	TRBJ2-1	TRBD1	few
CASSVLARSSYNEQFF	TGTGCCAGCAGTGTATTAGCGCGTAGCTCCTACAATGAGCAGTTCTTC	TRBV2	TRBJ2-1	NA	few
CASSPTGPEMAFF	TGTGCCAGCAGTCCCACAGGGCCAGAAATGGCTTTCTTT	TRBV7-3	TRBJ1-1	NA	few
CASSQPQGAWTEAFF	TGTGCCAGCAGCCAGCCTCAGGGGGCGTGGACTGAAGCTTTCTTT	TRBV14	TRBJ1-1	TRBD1	NA
CASRRQGAQHTEAFF	TGTGCCAGCAGGAGACAGGGGGCGCAGCACACTGAAGCTTTCTTT	TRBV12-3/TRBV12-4	TRBJ1-1	TRBD1	many
CASSYDGSLGEQFF	TGTGCCAGCAGTTACGACGGTAGCTTGGGTGAGCAGTTCTTC	TRBV6-2/TRBV6-3	TRBJ2-1	NA	NA
CASSPDWNEQYF	TGCGCCAGCAGCCCGGACTGGAACGAGCAGTACTTC	TRBV5-1	TRBJ2-7	NA	few
CASGWTSNNEQFF	TGTGCCAGCGGGTGGACTAGCAACAATGAGCAGTTCTTC	TRBV12-3/TRBV12-4	TRBJ2-1	TRBD2	few
CASSSGLAGYYEQYF	TGTGCCAGCAGTTCCGGACTAGCGGGGTACTACGAGCAGTACTTC	TRBV27	TRBJ2-7	TRBD2	NA
CASSLRGLGQPQHF	TGTGCCAGCAGCCTCAGGGGCTTGGGGCAGCCCCAGCATTTT	TRBV6-2/TRBV6-3	TRBJ1-5	NA	few
CASRITGATNEKLFF	TGCGCCAGCAGAATCACAGGGGCAACTAATGAAAAACTGTTTTTT	TRBV5-1	TRBJ1-4	TRBD1	few
CASSYPTPGLAESTDTQYF	TGTGCCAGCAGTTACCCTACGCCGGGACTAGCGGAAAGCACAGATACGCAGTATTTT	TRBV11-2	TRBJ2-3	TRBD2	many
CASSVDAGGKTDTQYF	TGTGCCAGCAGCGTAGACGCAGGGGGGAAGACAGATACGCAGTATTTT	TRBV9	TRBJ2-3	NA	many
CASSRGTSGGRARYF	TGTGCCAGCAGCCGAGGGACTAGCGGGGGCCGGGCCCGGTATTTT	TRBV3-1	TRBJ2-3	TRBD2	NA
CASSQDAVTLSRGYTF	TGCGCCAGCAGCCAAGATGCGGTGACATTGTCTCGTGGCTACACCTTC	TRBV4-3	TRBJ1-2	NA	NA
CSADTGAAYEQYF	TGCAGTGCAGATACAGGGGCCGCCTACGAGCAGTACTTC	TRBV20-1	TRBJ2-7	TRBD1	many
CASSQARGAYEQYF	TGCGCCAGCAGCCAAGCCCGGGGTGCCTACGAGCAGTACTTC	TRBV4-3	TRBJ2-7	NA	few
CATKIAESSYNEQFF	TGTGCCACCAAAATAGCGGAGAGCTCCTACAATGAGCAGTTCTTC	TRBV28	TRBJ2-1	NA	NA
CASSSGLVSGNTIYF	TGTGCCAGCAGCTCCGGCCTCGTCTCTGGAAACACCATATATTTT	TRBV7-2	TRBJ1-3	NA	NA
CASSRGPVLSGELFF	TGTGCCAGCAGCCGAGGACCCGTACTATCCGGGGAGCTGTTTTTT	TRBV7-9	TRBJ2-2	NA	few
CASSGGGSATDTQYF	TGTGCCAGCAGCGGAGGGGGATCCGCCACAGATACGCAGTATTTT	TRBV3-1	TRBJ2-3	NA	few
CASKRQGSKNIQYF	TGTGCCAGCAAACGACAGGGGTCCAAAAACATTCAGTACTTC	TRBV5-6	TRBJ2-4	TRBD1	NA
CAISDKGEKLFF	TGTGCCATCAGTGATAAGGGTGAAAAACTGTTTTTT	TRBV10-3	TRBJ1-4	NA	NA
CASSRGTGADTQYF	TGCGCCAGCAGCCGGGGGACAGGGGCAGATACGCAGTATTTT	TRBV4-3	TRBJ2-3	TRBD1	many
CASSSAPGTRGTGELFF	TGTGCCAGCAGCTCGGCCCCCGGGACTAGAGGGACCGGGGAGCTGTTTTTT	TRBV7-2	TRBJ2-2	TRBD2	NA
CASNQGAEELFF	TGCGCCAGCAACCAGGGGGCAGAGGAGCTGTTTTTT	TRBV10-2	TRBJ2-2	TRBD1	many
CASSFFRSSYNEQFF	TGTGCCAGCAGTTTTTTCCGGAGCTCCTACAATGAGCAGTTCTTC	TRBV12-3/TRBV12-4	TRBJ2-1	NA	many
CASRAPTGTGPREAFF	TGTGCCAGCAGAGCACCCACAGGGACCGGGCCCCGTGAAGCTTTCTTT	TRBV6-2/TRBV6-3	TRBJ1-1	NA	few
CAVLGGLGETQYF	TGTGCCGTCCTGGGGGGGTTGGGAGAGACCCAGTACTTC	TRBV30	TRBJ2-5	TRBD2	few
CASSLAAQGTAFF	TGTGCCAGCAGCTTAGCGGCACAGGGGACGGCTTTCTTT	TRBV7-9	TRBJ1-1	TRBD1	many
CASSLGRLPRGNEQFF	TGCGCCAGCAGCTTGGGTCGACTCCCCCGCGGCAATGAGCAGTTCTTC	TRBV5-1	TRBJ2-1	NA	many
CASSLVSRSKDYGYTF	TGCGCCAGCAGCTTGGTTTCGAGAAGCAAGGACTATGGCTACACCTTC	TRBV5-1	TRBJ1-2	NA	NA
CSVENTRRGSTDTQYF	TGCAGCGTTGAAAATACCCGCAGGGGTAGCACAGATACGCAGTATTTT	TRBV29-1	TRBJ2-3	NA	NA
CASSTGTSGGAKNEQFF	TGCGCCAGCAGCACCGGGACTAGCGGGGGGGCGAAAAATGAGCAGTTCTTC	TRBV5-1	TRBJ2-1	TRBD2	many
CASSQELAGGLAKNIQYF	TGTGCCAGCAGCCAAGAACTAGCGGGAGGACTAGCCAAAAACATTCAGTACTTC	TRBV4-2	TRBJ2-4	TRBD2	NA
CASSYGYGRSSTDTQYF	TGTGCCAGCAGCTACGGCTATGGGAGATCTAGCACAGATACGCAGTATTTT	TRBV7-2	TRBJ2-3	NA	few
CASWGQGSSPLHF	TGTGCCAGCTGGGGACAGGGGAGTTCACCCCTCCACTTT	TRBV2	TRBJ1-6	TRBD1	NA
CAIREGQNNSPLHF	TGTGCCATCAGAGAAGGACAGAATAATTCACCCCTCCACTTT	TRBV10-3	TRBJ1-6	NA	few
CASSHGGLAGAETQYF	TGTGCCAGCAGCCACGGGGGACTAGCGGGAGCAGAGACCCAGTACTTC	TRBV7-9	TRBJ2-5	TRBD2	NA
CASSVDSGNTIYF	TGTGCCAGCAGCGTAGACTCTGGAAACACCATATATTTT	TRBV9	TRBJ1-3	NA	NA
CASSLSIGAYNEQFF	TGTGCCAGCAGCCTAAGCATCGGGGCCTACAATGAGCAGTTCTTC	TRBV12-3/TRBV12-4	TRBJ2-1	NA	NA
CSARSHSGRNNEQFF	TGCAGTGCTAGATCTCACAGCGGGAGGAACAATGAGCAGTTCTTC	TRBV20-1	TRBJ2-1	TRBD2	many